These 26 T cell receptor beta chains were sequenced from one sample in a study of blood T cell repertoires in COVID-19. Here immunoSEQ multiplex PCR was the method, and the copy in TCRdb shows in-frame clones only, minus some. The sample lists some 300,000 clones, almost 90% occurring once. The sequenced material came from PBMCs or T cells enriched from blood (not recorded which). All receptors derive from a woman aged 18-35 years with acute COVID-19.

V and J are TRBV18 and TRBJ1-2; D is perhaps TRBD1 (5 bases). Germline V CDR1 and CDR2: KGHSH, LQKENI. Trimming took 11 bases from V and 4 from J, leaving 17 bases between them. The CDR3 extends over 13 amino acids. This CDR3 reads CAVLRGDVYGYTF. CDR3 nucleotide sequence: TGTGCCGTCCTACGGGGGGACGTCTATGGCTACACCTTC.

The gene calls are TRBV18 and TRBJ2-2, with a possible D match to TRBD1 (5 bases). The CDR3 consists of 13 residues. Germline values: CDR1 KGHSH, CDR2 LQKENI. Trimming removed 8 bases at V and 6 bases at J, with 13 bases between. The CDR3 here is CASAQGFPGELFF. CDR3 in DNA: TGTGCCAGCGCTCAGGGCTTTCCCGGGGAGCTGTTTTTT.

The chain uses TRBV6-5 and TRBJ1-1; possible D gene TRBD1, 6 bases. CDR1 is MNHEY, CDR2 SVGAGI, per germline. The length of the CDR3 is 14 residues. The germline V and J ends were trimmed by 8 bases and 0 bases, with 13 bases remaining between them. This CDR3 is CASGGRGMNTEAFF. The CDR3 nucleotides read TGTGCCAGCGGGGGGAGGGGGATGAACACTGAAGCTTTCTTT.

The V gene is TRBV28, the J gene TRBJ1-1; D remains unclear. Trimming left V 4 bases short and J 4 bases short, with 13 bases between. The CDR3 sequence is 14 residues long. Germline CDR1 and CDR2: MDHEN and SYDVKM. CDR3 sequence: CASSWEGSGTEAFF. CDR3 bases: TGTGCCAGCAGTTGGGAGGGCTCCGGCACTGAAGCTTTCTTT.

For this clone: This sample includes further DNA sequences coding for the same CDR3. This rearrangement joins TRBV27 to TRBJ2-7; 7 bases are shared with TRBD2. This CDR3 has 14 residues. V lost 0 bases and J lost 1; bases outside the gene matches: 0. Germline V gene lookup returns CDR1 MNHEY and CDR2 SMNVEV (reference sequence). The CDR3 DNA reads as TGTGCCAGCAGTTTATCGGGGGGGTCCTACGAGCAGTACTTC. Amino acid sequence: CASSLSGGSYEQYF.

As regards this clone: One end of the junction varies from germline; a read error may be responsible. The rearrangement uses TRBV7-7 and TRBJ2-5; D may be TRBD2 (6 bases). Germline CDR1 SSHAT, CDR2 FNYEAQ (reference sequence). The CDR3 spans 15 residues. In DNA, the CDR3 is TGTGCTAGCAGCTTAAACGTAGGAGGGCAAGAGACCCAGTACTTC. Translating gives CASSLNVGGQETQYF.

The chain links TRBV28 to TRBJ1-1; the match to TRBD1 covers 7 bases. This CDR3 region has 16 residues. Germline CDR1 is MDHEN and CDR2 is SYDVKM. V was clipped by 6 bases and J by 10 bases; unmatched bases: 20. CDR3 residues: CASSNGQVYDEGRAFF. The CDR3 DNA reads as TGTGCCAGCAGCAACGGACAGGTCTACGATGAAGGTAGAGCTTTCTTT.

The sample holds a few counts of this clone. The chain couples TRBV7-9 to TRBJ2-3, with 9 bases that match TRBD1. The V gene end was trimmed by 4 bases and the J gene end by 0 bases; junction bases not matched to a gene: 8. CDR1 is SEHNR, CDR2 FQNEAQ, per germline (reference sequence). This CDR3 is 17 amino acids long. The CDR3: CASSSDRDRESTDTQYF. The DNA for the CDR3 is TGTGCCAGCAGCTCTGACCGGGACAGGGAGAGCACAGATACGCAGTATTTT.

V is TRBV28 and J is TRBJ2-7; tentative D call: TRBD1 (6 bases). CDR3 length: 14 amino acids. Trimming cost V 6 bases and J 0 bases, with 12 bases left between them. Germline V gene data show CDR1 as MDHEN and CDR2 as SYDVKM. CDR3 region: CASRPGTPSYEQYF. CDR3 bases: TGTGCCAGCAGGCCCGGGACACCCTCCTACGAGCAGTACTTC.

Only a few counts were recorded for this clone. This rearrangement joins TRBV27 to TRBJ1-1; 8 bases match TRBD1. The CDR3 is 16 amino acids. The J segment lost 5 bases and the V segment lost 3 bases, leaving 11 bases of the junction unmatched. CDR1 and CDR2 from the germline V gene are MNHEY and SMNVEV (reference sequence). In DNA form, the CDR3 reads TGTGCCAGCAGTTTTTCAGGACTTGGACAGGGAACTGAAGCTTTCTTT. Its translation: CASSFSGLGQGTEAFF.

Only one count was recorded for this clone. The chain uses TRBV14 and TRBJ2-5; the match to TRBD1 covers 7 bases. This CDR3 comprises 16 residues. CDR1 SGHDN and CDR2 FVKESK come from the germline V gene. Trimming cost V 3 bases and J 2 bases; bases outside gene matches: 9. The CDR3 protein is CASSHDRDSKQETQYF. CDR3 DNA: TGTGCCAGCAGCCATGACCGGGACAGCAAACAAGAGACCCAGTACTTC.

The chain joins TRBV13 to TRBJ1-2, with TRBD1 matching 10 bases. Trimming cost V 5 bases and J 2 bases; bases outside gene matches: 2. Germline V gives CDR1 PRHDT, CDR2 FYEKMQ (reference sequence). CDR3 size: 14 residues. CDR3 residues: CASSGTGANYGYTF. Here the CDR3 DNA reads TGTGCCAGCAGCGGGACAGGGGCCAACTATGGCTACACCTTC.

The chain is built from TRBV4-2 and TRBJ2-1; 13 nucleotides align to TRBD2. Looked up from germline, CDR1 is LGHNA and CDR2 is YNFKEQ. V lost 4 bases, J lost 6 bases, and 3 bases stayed unmatched. The CDR3 is 15 residues long. CDR3 region: CASSRGLAGSNEQFF. CDR3 nucleotide sequence: TGTGCCAGCAGCCGGGGACTAGCGGGAAGCAATGAGCAGTTCTTC.

The chain recombines TRBV30 with TRBJ1-2, with D possibly TRBD1 on 6 matching bases. The germline CDR1 and CDR2 sequences are GTSNPN and SVGIG (reference sequence). Deletions cut 1 base from V and 12 bases from J, with 12 bases between. This CDR3 region has 11 residues. CDR3 region: CAWSARQDHTF. CDR3 DNA sequence: TGTGCCTGGAGTGCCCGACAGGACCACACCTTC.

This chain joins TRBV30 and TRBJ1-2; 8 nucleotides align to TRBD1. The CDR3 extends over 14 amino acids. After removal of 5 bases from V and 2 bases from J, the junction contained 7 bases not matched to a gene. Germline CDR1 reads GTSNPN; CDR2 reads SVGIG (reference sequence). In DNA, the CDR3 is TGTGCCTGGTCCTCGGCAGGGGGCAACTATGGCTACACCTTC. This codes for CAWSSAGGNYGYTF.

The J gene is TRBJ1-2, the V gene TRBV18, with D uncertain. CDR3 size: 13 residues. The germline V gene encodes CDR1 KGHSH and CDR2 LQKENI. Trimming took 4 bases from V and 8 from J, leaving 14 bases between them. CDR3 sequence reads: CASSREGSKGYTF. For the CDR3, the DNA is TGTGCCAGCTCACGGGAGGGAAGCAAAGGCTACACCTTC.

This clone was detected once. V usage is TRBV2 and J usage is TRBJ1-3, with unresolved D. Germline V gene sequence: CDR1 SNHLY, CDR2 FYNNEI. The CDR3 has 15 amino acids. V shed 4 bases and J shed 0 bases, with 10 bases lying between them. The CDR3 spells CASSAEVHSGNTIYF. CDR3 sequence (DNA): TGTGCCAGCAGTGCGGAGGTCCACTCTGGAAACACCATATATTTT.

This chain joins TRBV19 and TRBJ1-4; D perhaps matches TRBD1 (6 bases). V was cut by 5 bases and J by 5 bases, with 15 bases left in between. CDR3 length: 15 amino acids. CDR1 LNHDA and CDR2 SQIVND come from the germline V gene (reference sequence). Here the CDR3 reads CASSVPSGENEKLFF. As DNA, the CDR3 is TGTGCCAGTAGTGTCCCTTCAGGGGAGAATGAAAAACTGTTTTTT.

This CDR3 reads CASGPAGRRLGYTF. CDR3 DNA sequence: TGTGCCAGCGGCCCCGCGGGCAGGAGGCTTGGCTACACCTTC. The chain has TRBV28 and TRBJ1-2; unclear D gene. The V and J ends lost 8 bases and 7 bases respectively, with 20 bases between them. The germline V gene encodes CDR1 MDHEN and CDR2 SYDVKM. The CDR3 is made up of 14 amino acids.

The chain links TRBV5-1 to TRBJ2-2, with TRBD1 identical over 9 bases. This CDR3 contains 14 residues. Germline V gives CDR1 SGHRS, CDR2 YFSETQ. Germline trimming cut 5 bases from V and 6 bases from J; bases unmatched to any gene: 5. The CDR3: CASSEQGAAGELFF. The DNA of the CDR3 is TGCGCCAGCAGTGAACAGGGGGCCGCCGGGGAGCTGTTTTTT.

A single count supports this clone. The chain employs TRBV5-1 and TRBJ1-1, with unresolved D. V was clipped by 1 base and J by 1 base, with 8 bases between them. Germline loops: CDR1 SGHRS, CDR2 YFSETQ. The CDR3 has 14 residues. Here the CDR3 DNA reads TGCGCCAGCAGCTTGAGTCCGGGGAACACTGAAGCTTTCTTT. This codes for CASSLSPGNTEAFF. The complete variable domain, with remaining parts taken from reference TRBV5-1 and TRBJ1-1, reads KAGVTQTPRYLIKTRGQQVTLSCSPISGHRSVSWYQQTPGQGLQFLFEYFSETQRNKGNFPGRFSGRQFSNSRSEMNVSTLELGDSALYLCASSLSPGNTEAFFGQGTRLTVV.

This sequence joins TRBV25-1 and TRBJ1-1, with unresolved D. CDR3 length equals 13 residues. V was clipped by 5 bases and J by 9 bases, with 16 bases between them. Germline CDR1 and CDR2: MGHDK and SYGVNS. The CDR3 spells CASSRSPTWQAFF. Written as DNA, the CDR3 is TGTGCCAGCAGTCGTTCCCCAACCTGGCAAGCTTTCTTT. The variable domain in full, completed from reference TRBV25-1 and TRBJ1-1, reads EADIYQTPRYLVIGTGKKITLECSQTMGHDKMYWYQQDPGMELHLIHYSYGVNSTEKGDLSSESTVSRIRTEHFPLTLESARPSHTSQYLCASSRSPTWQAFFGQGTRLTVV.

This clone appeared once. The rearrangement joins TRBV24-1 to TRBJ2-3; D is perhaps TRBD2 (7 bases). With 0 bases removed from V and 1 base from J, the gap between germline ends came to 13 bases. This CDR3 spans 17 amino acids. Germline V gene data show CDR1 as KGHDR and CDR2 as SFDVKD. CDR3 bases: TGTGCCACCAGTGATTTGACGGGGGGCGAGGGCACAGATACGCAGTATTTT. This translates into CATSDLTGGEGTDTQYF.

The chain couples TRBV19 to TRBJ2-5, with D perhaps TRBD1 (6 bases). V was shortened by 5 bases and J by 3 bases, with 13 bases between the two germline ends. The CDR3 extends over 14 amino acids. The germline CDR1 and CDR2 sequences are LNHDA and SQIVND (reference sequence). CDR3 sequence: CASSPQGIEETQYF. CDR3 nucleotide sequence: TGTGCCAGTAGTCCGCAGGGGATAGAAGAGACCCAGTACTTC.

The chain joins TRBV11-1 to TRBJ1-6; 7 bases are shared with TRBD1. This CDR3 is built from 16 residues. CDR1 and CDR2 from the germline V gene are SGHAT and FQDESV (reference sequence). With 3 bases clipped from V and 7 bases from J, the junction kept 9 bases outside the gene matches. The CDR3 sequence is CASSFATGQRNSPLHF. CDR3 coding DNA: TGTGCCAGCAGCTTCGCCACGGGACAGAGGAATTCACCCCTCCACTTT.

This clone was detected a few times. The chain is built from TRBV2 and TRBJ1-1; no reliable D call. The germline V and J ends were trimmed by 4 bases and 1 base, with 7 bases remaining between them. The germline CDR1 and CDR2 sequences are SNHLY and FYNNEI. The CDR3 spans 13 residues. The CDR3 nucleotides read TGTGCCAGCAGTGGACACCAGAACACTGAAGCTTTCTTT. Translating it yields CASSGHQNTEAFF.